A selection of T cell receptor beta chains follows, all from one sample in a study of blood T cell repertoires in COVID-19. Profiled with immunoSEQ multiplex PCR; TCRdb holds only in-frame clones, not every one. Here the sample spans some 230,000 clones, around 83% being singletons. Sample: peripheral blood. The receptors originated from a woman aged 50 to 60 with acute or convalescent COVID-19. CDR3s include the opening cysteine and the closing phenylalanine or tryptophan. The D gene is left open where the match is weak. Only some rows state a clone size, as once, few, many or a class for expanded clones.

CDR3 protein: CASSLRTGMNTEAFF
CDR3 DNA: TGTGCCAGCAGCCTCCGGACAGGGATGAACACTGAAGCTTTCTTT
clone size: few
J gene: TRBJ1-1
D gene: TRBD1
V gene: TRBV3-1/TRBV3-2

CDR3 protein: CASSWQGGGYTF
CDR3 DNA: TGTGCCAGCAGTTGGCAGGGAGGCGGCTACACCTTC
clone size: .
J gene: TRBJ1-2
D gene: .
V gene: TRBV25-1

CDR3 protein: CASSFTGDSNEQFF
CDR3 DNA: TGCGCCAGCAGCTTCACGGGTGACTCCAATGAGCAGTTCTTC
clone size: .
J gene: TRBJ2-1
D gene: .
V gene: TRBV5-1

CDR3 protein: CASSPGLVDEQFF
CDR3 DNA: TGCGCCAGCAGTCCGGGACTAGTCGATGAGCAGTTCTTC
clone size: .
J gene: TRBJ2-1
D gene: TRBD2
V gene: TRBV5-1

CDR3 protein: CAAGGRRTDTQYF
CDR3 DNA: TGTGCCGCAGGGGGGAGGCGCACAGATACGCAGTATTTT
clone size: .
J gene: TRBJ2-3
D gene: .
V gene: TRBV30

CDR3 protein: CASQPLGPQGKETQYF
CDR3 DNA: TGTGCCAGCCAACCTCTGGGTCCACAGGGGAAAGAGACCCAGTACTTC
clone size: .
J gene: TRBJ2-5
D gene: .
V gene: TRBV21-1

CDR3 protein: CATSGTGGFGYTF
CDR3 DNA: TGTGCCACCTCCGGGACAGGCGGTTTTGGCTACACCTTC
clone size: .
J gene: TRBJ1-2
D gene: TRBD1
V gene: TRBV24-1

CDR3 protein: CATSDLAGGPGTYNEQFF
CDR3 DNA: TGTGCCACCAGTGACTTAGCGGGAGGGCCAGGGACCTACAATGAGCAGTTCTTC
clone size: .
J gene: TRBJ2-1
D gene: TRBD2
V gene: TRBV24-1

CDR3 protein: CASNNRVNQPQHF
CDR3 DNA: TGTGCCAGTAATAACAGGGTTAATCAGCCCCAGCATTTT
clone size: .
J gene: TRBJ1-5
D gene: .
V gene: TRBV19

CDR3 protein: CASSGRGGRAGELFF
CDR3 DNA: TGTGCCAGCAGTGGGAGGGGGGGCCGAGCCGGGGAGCTGTTTTTT
clone size: .
J gene: TRBJ2-2
D gene: .
V gene: TRBV6-2/TRBV6-3

CDR3 protein: CASSTSSGASYNEQFF
CDR3 DNA: TGCGCCAGCAGCACTAGTAGCGGGGCCTCCTACAATGAGCAGTTCTTC
clone size: .
J gene: TRBJ2-1
D gene: TRBD2
V gene: TRBV5-1

CDR3 protein: CASSLTSGPLLGTDTQYF
CDR3 DNA: TGTGCCAGCAGTCTAACTAGCGGGCCCCTCCTCGGCACAGATACGCAGTATTTT
clone size: .
J gene: TRBJ2-3
D gene: TRBD2
V gene: TRBV6-2/TRBV6-3

CDR3 protein: CASTGHMNTEAFF
CDR3 DNA: TGTGCCAGCACCGGACATATGAACACTGAAGCTTTCTTT
clone size: .
J gene: TRBJ1-1
D gene: .
V gene: TRBV6-5

CDR3 protein: CASSSTAGVSYEQYF
CDR3 DNA: TGTGCCAGCAGCTCAACAGCGGGCGTGTCCTACGAGCAGTACTTC
clone size: .
J gene: TRBJ2-7
D gene: .
V gene: TRBV11-2

CDR3 protein: CASSASGSYNEQFF
CDR3 DNA: TGCGCCAGCAGCGCCTCGGGCTCCTACAATGAGCAGTTCTTC
clone size: .
J gene: TRBJ2-1
D gene: .
V gene: TRBV5-1

CDR3 protein: CATRDSTGAYGYTF
CDR3 DNA: TGTGCCACCAGAGACTCGACAGGGGCCTATGGCTACACCTTC
clone size: .
J gene: TRBJ1-2
D gene: TRBD1
V gene: TRBV24-1

CDR3 protein: CASSLVTGDEQYF
CDR3 DNA: TGTGCCAGCAGCTTAGTGACAGGGGACGAGCAGTACTTC
clone size: .
J gene: TRBJ2-7
D gene: TRBD1
V gene: TRBV7-2

CDR3 protein: CASTEGQGFSGNTIYF
CDR3 DNA: TGTGCCAGTACCGAAGGACAGGGCTTCTCTGGAAACACCATATATTTT
clone size: .
J gene: TRBJ1-3
D gene: TRBD1
V gene: TRBV19

CDR3 protein: CASSRTGDQPQHF
CDR3 DNA: TGTGCCAGCAGCCGGACAGGGGATCAGCCCCAGCATTTT
clone size: .
J gene: TRBJ1-5
D gene: TRBD1
V gene: TRBV7-7

CDR3 protein: CASSYSADNQPQHF
CDR3 DNA: TGTGCCAGCAGTTACTCGGCAGACAATCAGCCCCAGCATTTT
clone size: .
J gene: TRBJ1-5
D gene: .
V gene: TRBV6-2/TRBV6-3

CDR3 protein: CASSLIWDRGRPGGTDTQYF
CDR3 DNA: TGTGCCAGCAGCCTTATTTGGGACAGGGGGCGCCCGGGTGGGACAGATACGCAGTATTTT
clone size: .
J gene: TRBJ2-3
D gene: TRBD1
V gene: TRBV28

CDR3 protein: CASSYSYNEQFF
CDR3 DNA: TGTGCCAGCAGTTATTCCTACAATGAGCAGTTCTTC
clone size: .
J gene: TRBJ2-1
D gene: .
V gene: TRBV25-1

CDR3 protein: CATSDFGAAGAGVQYF
CDR3 DNA: TGTGCCACCAGTGATTTCGGTGCAGCGGGGGCCGGGGTCCAGTACTTC
clone size: few
J gene: TRBJ2-5
D gene: TRBD2
V gene: TRBV24-1

CDR3 protein: CAISESGVGHPYF
CDR3 DNA: TGTGCCATCAGTGAGTCCGGGGTAGGGCACCCGTACTTC
clone size: few
J gene: TRBJ2-7
D gene: .
V gene: TRBV10-3

CDR3 protein: CASSLSTSGAGELFF
CDR3 DNA: TGTGCCAGCAGCTTATCGACTAGCGGGGCCGGGGAGCTGTTTTTT
clone size: .
J gene: TRBJ2-2
D gene: TRBD2
V gene: TRBV7-2

CDR3 protein: CASSIQGGYEQYF
CDR3 DNA: TGTGCCAGTAGTATACAAGGGGGATACGAGCAGTACTTC
clone size: .
J gene: TRBJ2-7
D gene: .
V gene: TRBV19

CDR3 protein: CASSLVGRVGKLFF
CDR3 DNA: TGTGCCAGCAGCTTGGTAGGCAGGGTAGGAAAACTGTTTTTT
clone size: few
J gene: TRBJ1-4
D gene: .
V gene: TRBV5-4

CDR3 protein: CASSRGGVNQPQHF
CDR3 DNA: TGTGCCAGCAGTCGAGGGGGCGTGAATCAGCCCCAGCATTTT
clone size: .
J gene: TRBJ1-5
D gene: TRBD1
V gene: TRBV28

CDR3 protein: CASSIPGQGAYTQYF
CDR3 DNA: TGTGCCAGCAGTATTCCGGGACAGGGGGCATATACGCAGTATTTT
clone size: once
J gene: TRBJ2-3
D gene: TRBD1
V gene: TRBV6-2/TRBV6-3

CDR3 protein: CASSRETGEVVNTIYF
CDR3 DNA: TGTGCCAGCAGCCGCGAAACAGGGGAAGTAGTAAACACCATATATTTT
clone size: .
J gene: TRBJ1-3
D gene: TRBD1
V gene: TRBV3-1/TRBV3-2

CDR3 protein: CASSYSLVAGELSLQETQYF
CDR3 DNA: TGTGCCAGCAGTTACTCGTTGGTAGCGGGGGAACTAAGCCTCCAAGAGACCCAGTACTTC
clone size: .
J gene: TRBJ2-5
D gene: TRBD2
V gene: TRBV6-2/TRBV6-3

CDR3 protein: CASSKGTGGLRYGYTF
CDR3 DNA: TGTGCCAGCAGTAAAGGCACAGGGGGCCTACGATATGGCTACACCTTC
clone size: .
J gene: TRBJ1-2
D gene: TRBD1
V gene: TRBV6-1